This T cell receptor beta chain is drawn from a study of blood T cell repertoires in COVID-19. Background on the study: From the United States, Italy and Spain came samples of acute and convalescent COVID-19. T cells, B-cell-depleted T cells, or PBMCs supplied cDNA or gDNA.

The CDR3 spans 16 residues. Germline CDR1 SGHVS, CDR2 FNYEAQ. V trimming: 2 bases; J trimming: 5 bases; junction bases outside the gene matches: 8. In the original analysis: Reference gene primer amplification yielded estimated nucleated cell counts. Assay: immunoSEQ multiplex PCR; the TCRdb copy retains only in-frame clones and omits some. That table gives V, J and clone size, and the DNA gave D and trimming. This table holds roughly 68,000 clones, 65% to 90% found once. The V call is TRBV7-6, the J call TRBJ2-3, with TRBD2 matching 9 bases. This sequence originates from a man aged 80 or over with active COVID-19. The specimen sequenced was peripheral blood. CDR3 amino acids: CASSLRVSGSLDTQYF. CDR3 nucleotide sequence: TGTGCCAGCAGCTTACGGGTTAGCGGGAGTTTAGATACGCAGTATTTT.